This TCR beta chain was documented in a study of T cell responses to AZD1222 COVID-19 vaccine. The repertoire was sequenced with immunoSEQ multiplex PCR; TCRdb's copy has only in-frame clones and lacks some. The profile shows some 170,000 clones, 70% to 90% of them singletons. V lost 3 bases and J 0 bases, leaving 9 bases between the germline ends. The germline CDR1 and CDR2 sequences are MDHEN and SYDVKM. There are 14 residues in the CDR3. The sequencing here drew on peripheral blood, taken 28 days after the second dose of the MenACWY control vaccine. The receptor was isolated from an adult who received the MenACWY meningococcal vaccine as a control. The chain joins TRBV28 to TRBJ2-7, with D unresolved. DNA for the CDR3: TGTGCCAGCAGTTTTTCCCCAAGCTCCTACGAGCAGTACTTC. Protein: CASSFSPSSYEQYF. The full variable domain, with the rest looked up from reference TRBV28 and TRBJ2-7, is DVKVTQSSRYLVKRTGEKVFLECVQDMDHENMFWYRQDPGLGLRLIYFSYDVKMKEKGDIPEGYSVSREKKERFSLILESASTNQTSMYLCASSFSPSSYEQYFGPGTRLTVT.